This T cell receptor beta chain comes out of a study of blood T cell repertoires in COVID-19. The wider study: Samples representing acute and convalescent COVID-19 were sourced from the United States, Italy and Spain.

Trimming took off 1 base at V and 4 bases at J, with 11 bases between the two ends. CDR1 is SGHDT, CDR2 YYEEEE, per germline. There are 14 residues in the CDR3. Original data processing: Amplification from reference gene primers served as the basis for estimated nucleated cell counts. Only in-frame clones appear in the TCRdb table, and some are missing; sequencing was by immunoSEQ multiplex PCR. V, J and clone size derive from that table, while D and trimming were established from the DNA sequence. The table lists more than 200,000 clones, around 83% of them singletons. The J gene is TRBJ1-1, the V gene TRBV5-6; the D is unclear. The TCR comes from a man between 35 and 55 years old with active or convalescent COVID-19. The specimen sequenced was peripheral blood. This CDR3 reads CASSLSPRGTEAFF. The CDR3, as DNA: TGTGCCAGCAGCTTGTCTCCACGCGGCACTGAAGCTTTCTTT. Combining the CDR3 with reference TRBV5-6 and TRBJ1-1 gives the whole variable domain DAGVTQSPTHLIKTRGQQVTLRCSPKSGHDTVSWYQQALGQGPQFIFQYYEEEERQRGNFPDRFSGHQFPNYSSELNVNALLLGDSALYLCASSLSPRGTEAFFGQGTRLTVV.